This T cell receptor (beta chain) was captured by sequencing in a study of cytomegalovirus exposure and HLA in healthy donors. Study context: Previous work identified 90 million to 130 million unique TCR beta sequences from 200 million or so T cells. Regarding the study as a whole: Within the data, a cluster of highly shared sequence variants was likely a sequencing artifact. In the analysis, some V segments, TRBV6-2 and TRBV6-3 included, were excluded as indistinguishable.

V was pared by 2 bases and J by 0 bases, with 4 bases of the junction left unmatched. The length of the CDR3 is 16 residues. CDR1 and CDR2 from the germline V gene are LGHNA and YSLEER. A remark on this clone: What it binds is not known.

The PCR employed 60 Vbeta primers together with 13 Jbeta primers. Repertoires were generated with immunoSEQ multiplex PCR, while TCRdb's copy carries only in-frame clones and drops some. In the table there are about 150,000 clones, around 79% of which are singletons. This TCR was recovered from a man aged 25 to 40 in good health and CMV-seropositive. The chain uses TRBV4-3 and TRBJ2-1, with 7 bases matching TRBD2. Specimen: PBMCs. CDR3 protein: CASSQTWGGSYNEQFF. The CDR3 DNA follows: TGCGCCAGCAGCCAAACCTGGGGGGGCTCCTACAATGAGCAGTTCTTC.